The clone carrying this T cell receptor beta chain is medium-sized in the sample. Adaptor-ligated barcode primers were used to amplify TRBV12-4/TRBJ1-2 clonotypes. TCRdb recomputed calls from the multiplex PCR reads with MiXCR, one row per CDR3 protein. The table has some 2,400 distinct CDR3 sequences, 2% to 2.5% seen once. V was cut by 8 bases and J by 10 bases, with 17 bases left in between. This CDR3 spans 12 amino acids. Treg sorting used a CD4+CD25+CD127-/low gate. This receptor was taken from a female donor with breast cancer. Sequences were obtained from tumor-infiltrating Tregs sorted from the breast tumor. The chain combines TRBV12-3 or TRBV12-4 with TRBJ1-2; a weak D match, TRBD1 (5 bases). CDR3 protein: CASSRERGDYTF. In DNA form, the CDR3 reads TGTGCCAGCTCCCGAGAGCGAGGGGACTACACCTTC.